The clone carrying this T cell receptor beta chain appeared many times. Its antigen is still unknown. Germline V gives CDR1 ENHRY, CDR2 SYGVKD. This CDR3 has 13 residues. V trimming: 6 bases; J trimming: 4 bases; junction bases outside the gene matches: 3. The data originate from a study of identical twins. Findings and caveats of the study: Out-of-frame beta sequences exhibited a weaker degree of excess twin sharing.

TCRdb recomputed calls from the 5' RACE reads with MiXCR, one row per CDR3 protein. The sample lists around 570,000 distinct CDR3 sequences; over 8.5% were seen once. This sample also appeared in a second study, on yellow fever vaccine responses in identical twins.

The sequence was collected from a woman in her late teens or twenties in good health. The sequencing sample was made of PBMCs. The V gene is TRBV10-3, the J gene TRBJ1-5; 7 bases agree with TRBD1. As DNA, the CDR3 is TGTGCCATCAGGGGGACAGCAAATCAGCCCCAGCATTTT. It encodes CAIRGTANQPQHF.